These 20 T cell receptor beta chains share one sample of origin, sequenced in a study of CD8 T cells in Susac syndrome. Roughly 0.45 to 1 ug RNA was reverse transcribed with random hexamers. MiXCR, run by TCRdb on the immunoSEQ multiplex PCR reads, gives a single entry per CDR3 protein. The repertoire holds around 150,000 distinct CDR3 sequences, with over 90% as singletons. Source material: CD8+ T cells from PBMCs. The receptors were sampled from a human donor with Susac syndrome.

The rearrangement joins TRBV20-1 to TRBJ2-3; D might be TRBD2 (6 bases). CDR3 size: 12 residues. Germline V lookup: CDR1 DFQATT, CDR2 SNEGSKA (reference sequence). V was cut by 3 bases and J by 2 bases, with 6 bases left in between. CDR3 residues: CSARDYTDTQYF. The DNA of the CDR3 is TGCAGTGCTAGGGACTACACAGATACGCAGTATTTT.

The J gene is TRBJ2-7, the V gene TRBV4-2; TRBD2 matches at 9 bases. V dropped 1 base and J dropped 5; count of bases not matched to a gene: 6. Looked up from germline, CDR1 is LGHNA and CDR2 is YNFKEQ. This CDR3 contains 15 residues. The CDR3 region is CASSQVGLAAHEQYF. Here the CDR3 DNA reads TGTGCCAGCAGCCAAGTGGGACTAGCAGCCCACGAGCAGTACTTC.

CDR3 DNA: TGTGCCAGCAGTAATAGTCACTACGGACGGGTGAACACTGAAGCTTTCTTT. Its translation: CASSNSHYGRVNTEAFF. The chain employs TRBV28 and TRBJ1-1; D gene uncertain. The CDR3 covers 17 residues. V was cut by 5 bases and J by 0 bases, with 19 bases left in between. The germline CDR1 and CDR2 sequences are MDHEN and SYDVKM.

The J gene is TRBJ2-3, the V gene TRBV6-1, with D tentatively TRBD1 (5 bases). CDR3 length: 12 amino acids. Between the trimmed V and J ends, which lost 6 bases and 4 bases, there was a span of 8 bases. Germline V gene sequence: CDR1 MNHNS, CDR2 SASEGT. CDR3 loop: CASSDRSDTQYF. The CDR3 DNA reads TGTGCCAGCAGCGACAGATCAGATACGCAGTATTTT.

This chain links TRBV29-1 with TRBJ2-3, with 7 bases lining up with TRBD1. Germline CDR1 is SQVTM and CDR2 is ANQGSEA. After removal of 6 bases from V and 3 bases from J, the junction contained 9 bases not matched to a gene. There are 14 residues in the CDR3. The CDR3 DNA reads TGCAGCGTAATCGACAGGGCAAGGACAGATACGCAGTATTTT. Its protein product is CSVIDRARTDTQYF.

The V gene is TRBV7-9, the J gene TRBJ2-5; a weak D match, TRBD1 (6 bases). V lost 3 bases and J 3 bases, leaving 17 bases between the germline ends. Germline CDR1 SEHNR, CDR2 FQNEAQ (reference sequence). The CDR3 spans 16 residues. The CDR3: CASSFFRGEGEETQYF. For the CDR3, the DNA is TGTGCCAGCAGCTTCTTTCGGGGCGAGGGGGAAGAGACCCAGTACTTC.

The CDR3 is CASSAANETQYF. The CDR3 bases are TGTGCCAGCAGCGCGGCCAATGAGACCCAGTACTTC. The chain combines TRBV7-9 with TRBJ2-5, with D hard to call. Between the trimmed V and J ends, which lost 5 bases and 5 bases, there was a span of 9 bases. Germline CDR1 reads SEHNR; CDR2 reads FQNEAQ (reference sequence). The CDR3 is 12 amino acids.

V gene TRBV6-6 combines with J gene TRBJ2-3, with TRBD2 as a possible D gene (5 bases). Germline V lookup: CDR1 MNHNY, CDR2 SVGAGI (reference sequence). The ends were cut back, 5 bases at V and 5 bases at J, with 11 bases in the middle. The CDR3 is 13 amino acids. CDR3 bases: TGTGCCAGCAGTCCCCCCAGCGGAGATACGCAGTATTTT. It translates to CASSPPSGDTQYF.

This chain joins TRBV7-8 and TRBJ2-1; D remains ambiguous. Deletions cut 1 base from V and 6 bases from J, with 10 bases between. This CDR3 contains 14 residues. Germline-derived CDR1 and CDR2 are SGHVS and FQNEAQ. This CDR3 reads CASSLVVRPNEQFF. The CDR3 DNA reads as TGTGCCAGCAGCTTAGTAGTGAGACCCAATGAGCAGTTCTTC.

The rearrangement joins TRBV11-2 to TRBJ2-3, with D unresolved. The V end lost 0 bases, the J end lost 3 bases, and 4 bases lay between the germline ends. Germline values: CDR1 SGHAT, CDR2 FQNNGV. CDR3 size: 13 residues. CDR3 DNA: TGTGCCAGCAGCTTAGAGATTACAGATACGCAGTATTTT. As protein: CASSLEITDTQYF. The full variable domain, its missing parts supplied by reference TRBV11-2 and TRBJ2-3, is EAGVAQSPRYKIIEKRQSVAFWCNPISGHATLYWYQQILGQGPKLLIQFQNNGVVDDSQLPKDRFSAERLKGVDSTLKIQPAKLEDSAVYLCASSLEITDTQYFGPGTRLTVL.

The CDR3 region has the DNA TGCAGCGCCCCAGGGTGCGCCCAGCATTTT. This gives the protein CSAPGCAQHF. The V and J genes are TRBV29-1 and TRBJ1-5; possibly TRBD1 for D (5 bases). The CDR3 spans 10 residues. Trimming stripped 7 bases from V and 11 bases from J, with 12 bases between. Germline V CDR1 and CDR2: SQVTM, ANQGSEA.

The V call is TRBV15, the J call TRBJ1-5, with unresolved D. CDR1 and CDR2 (germline): LNHNV, YYDKDF (reference sequence). The CDR3 runs to 14 residues. The ends were cut back, 5 bases at V and 1 base at J, with 9 bases in the middle. CDR3 in DNA: TGTGCCACCAGCCGTCATGGGAGCAATCAGCCCCAGCATTTT. Its protein product is CATSRHGSNQPQHF.

The gene calls are TRBV9 and TRBJ1-5; no reliable D call. Between the trimmed V and J ends, which lost 3 bases and 1 base, there was a span of 8 bases. The germline CDR1 and CDR2 sequences are SGDLS and YYNGEE. CDR3 length: 14 amino acids. CDR3 DNA: TGTGCCAGCAGCGCCATCCCGAGCAATCAGCCCCAGCATTTT. As protein: CASSAIPSNQPQHF.

The chain uses TRBV27 and TRBJ2-6; TRBD1 or TRBD2 may be the D gene (6 bases each). The V gene lost 10 bases and the J gene lost 4 bases, with 14 bases spanning the gap. CDR1 MNHEY and CDR2 SMNVEV come from the germline V gene (reference sequence). There are 14 residues in the CDR3. As DNA, the CDR3 is TGTGCCATCAAAGGGGGGTCCGGGGCCAACGTCCTGACTTTC. Translation: CAIKGGSGANVLTF.

The V gene is TRBV7-2, the J gene TRBJ1-4; no clear D gene. The CDR3 has 13 residues. Germline CDR1 reads SGHTA; CDR2 reads FQGNSA. Between the trimmed V and J ends, which lost 4 bases and 2 bases, there was a span of 5 bases. The CDR3, as DNA: TGTGCCAGCAGCTCCGCGACTAATGAAAAACTGTTTTTT. This encodes CASSSATNEKLFF.

The chain employs TRBV12-3 or TRBV12-4 and TRBJ2-7, with D perhaps given as TRBD1 or TRBD2 (6 bases each). The V gene lost 6 bases and the J gene lost 3 bases, with 18 bases spanning the gap. The CDR3 runs to 15 residues. As DNA, the CDR3 is TGTGCCAGCAGCCCGGAGGGGGGCATGATCTACGAGCAGTACTTC. Translation gives CASSPEGGMIYEQYF.

This clonotype showed up just once. The rearrangement joins TRBV29-1 to TRBJ1-4; D is unclear. CDR1 and CDR2 (germline): SQVTM, ANQGSEA. The length of the CDR3 is 12 residues. In nucleotides, the CDR3 is TGCACCGTGAGATTAGCGGATGAAAAACTGTTTTTT. Translated: CTVRLADEKLFF.

The chain is built from TRBV27 and TRBJ2-2; a weak D match, TRBD1 (5 bases). The CDR3 is 14 amino acids. Germline V lookup: CDR1 MNHEY, CDR2 SMNVEV (reference sequence). V lost 3 bases and J lost 5, with 10 bases in between. The CDR3, as DNA: TGTGCCAGCAGTTTTTTTCAGGGTACCGGGGAGCTGTTTTTT. Its protein is CASSFFQGTGELFF.

V gene TRBV9 combines with J gene TRBJ1-2; D remains ambiguous. Germline CDR1 and CDR2: SGDLS and YYNGEE. Trimming cost V 4 bases and J 0 bases, with 7 bases left between them. This CDR3 spans 13 amino acids. CDR3 nucleotide sequence: TGTGCCAGCAGCTCGGGTACTAACTATGGCTACACCTTC. Residues: CASSSGTNYGYTF. Full variable domain (outside the CDR3, taken from reference TRBV9 and TRBJ1-2): DSGVTQTPKHLITATGQRVTLRCSPRSGDLSVYWYQQSLDQGLQFLIQYYNGEERAKGNILERFSAQQFPDLHSELNLSSLELGDSALYFCASSSGTNYGYTFGSGTRLTVV.

The V gene is TRBV12-3 or TRBV12-4, the J gene TRBJ2-1, with D maybe TRBD2 (6 bases). CDR3 length: 16 amino acids. V was cut by 5 bases and J by 6 bases, with 20 bases left in between. The CDR3 is CASSPWGVRDGNEQFF. CDR3 nucleotides: TGTGCCAGCAGTCCCTGGGGGGTACGGGACGGCAATGAGCAGTTCTTC.